This T cell receptor (beta chain) was found in a study of blood T cell repertoires in COVID-19. Authors' processing steps: Counts of nucleated cells, estimated from reference gene primer amplification, were obtained. Profiled with immunoSEQ multiplex PCR; TCRdb holds only in-frame clones, not every one. V and J calls and clone size are those listed in that table; D and trimming were worked out from the DNA. Here the sample spans about 150,000 clones, approximately 91% being singletons. Seattle patients were enrolled during active infection and followed longitudinally. CDR1 MDHEN and CDR2 SYDVKM come from the germline V gene. J lost 6 bases, V lost 8 bases, and 10 bases had no gene match. The CDR3 is 13 amino acids.

The chain employs TRBV28 and TRBJ2-7; 7 nucleotides match TRBD1. Material: peripheral blood. The TCR comes from a man aged 18 to 29 with COVID-19, enrolled during active disease. CDR3 bases: TGTGCCAGCGAAGAACAGGGGTGGCCCGAGCAGTACTTC. Amino acids: CASEEQGWPEQYF.